This T cell receptor beta chain was identified during a study of CD8+CD57+ T cells in acquired aplastic anemia. Overall study: Mean DNA quantity obtained from sorted CD4+ and CD8+ cells was 2.5 to 4 ug. Study observations and caveats: Both patients and controls carried the same twenty-nine CD8+ CDR3 sequences.

Concerning this clonotype: The antigen remains unidentified.

TCR beta VDJ and CDR3 were profiled, and genomic DNA was the template. TCRdb reanalysed the reads using MiXCR and keeps one entry per CDR3 protein. The table records about 40,000 distinct CDR3 sequences, roughly three fifths of them present only once. Patients picked for sequencing had shown CD8+CD57+ cell expansion detected by flow cytometry. Blood came from patients not yet given any therapy. Germline V gene data show CDR1 as SQVTM and CDR2 as ANQGSEA. CDR3 length: 13 residues. With V trimmed by 4 bases and J by 4 bases, 3 bases remained unmatched. The TCR was taken from a human donor with aplastic anemia. The chain recombines TRBV29-1 with TRBJ2-5, with TRBD1 identical over 10 bases. Sequencing was carried out using sorted CD4+, CD8+, or CD8+CD57+ T cells (not recorded which) from PBMCs. The CDR3 is CSVGRTGGETQYF. The CDR3 DNA follows: TGCAGCGTTGGAAGGACAGGGGGAGAGACCCAGTACTTC. The full variable domain, rest sourced from reference TRBV29-1 and TRBJ2-5, is SAVISQKPSRDICQRGTSLTIQCQVDSQVTMMFWYRQQPGQSLTLIATANQGSEATYESGFVIDKFPISRPNLTFSTLTVSNMSPEDSSIYLCSVGRTGGETQYFGPGTRLLVL.